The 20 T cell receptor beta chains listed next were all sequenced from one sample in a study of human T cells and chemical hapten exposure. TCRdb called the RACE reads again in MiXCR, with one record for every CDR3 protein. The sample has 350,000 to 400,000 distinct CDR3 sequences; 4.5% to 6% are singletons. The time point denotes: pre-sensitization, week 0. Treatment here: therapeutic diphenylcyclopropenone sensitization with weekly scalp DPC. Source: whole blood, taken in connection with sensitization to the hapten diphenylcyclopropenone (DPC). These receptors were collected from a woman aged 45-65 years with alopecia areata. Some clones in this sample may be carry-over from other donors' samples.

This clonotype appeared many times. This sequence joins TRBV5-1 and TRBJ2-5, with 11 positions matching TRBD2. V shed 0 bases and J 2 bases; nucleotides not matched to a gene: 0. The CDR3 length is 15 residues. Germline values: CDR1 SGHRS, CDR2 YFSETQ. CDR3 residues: CASSLGLAGQETQYF. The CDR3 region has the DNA TGCGCCAGCAGCTTGGGACTAGCGGGACAAGAGACCCAGTACTTC.

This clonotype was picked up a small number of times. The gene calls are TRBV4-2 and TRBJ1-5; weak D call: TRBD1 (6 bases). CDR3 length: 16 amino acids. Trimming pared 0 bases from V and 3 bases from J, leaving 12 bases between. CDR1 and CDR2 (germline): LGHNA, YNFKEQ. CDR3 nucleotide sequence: TGTGCCAGCAGCCAAGAGGATGGACAGCTCAATCAGCCCCAGCATTTT. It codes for CASSQEDGQLNQPQHF.

The CDR3 spells CASTRLAGRGLGGEQYF. The CDR3 nucleotides read TGTGCCAGCACCCGACTAGCGGGGAGGGGCCTCGGGGGCGAGCAGTACTTC. The J gene is TRBJ2-7, the V gene TRBV5-6; 11 bases are a match to TRBD2. Trimming cost V 6 bases and J 6 bases; bases outside gene matches: 17. This CDR3 is 17 amino acids long. Germline V lookup: CDR1 SGHDT, CDR2 YYEEEE.

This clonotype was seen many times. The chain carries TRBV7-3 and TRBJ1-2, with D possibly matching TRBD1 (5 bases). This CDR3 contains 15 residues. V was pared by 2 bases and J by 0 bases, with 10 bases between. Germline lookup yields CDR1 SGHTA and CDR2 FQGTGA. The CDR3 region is CASSLQGPPNYGYTF. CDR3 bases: TGTGCCAGCAGCTTACAGGGTCCTCCTAACTATGGCTACACCTTC.

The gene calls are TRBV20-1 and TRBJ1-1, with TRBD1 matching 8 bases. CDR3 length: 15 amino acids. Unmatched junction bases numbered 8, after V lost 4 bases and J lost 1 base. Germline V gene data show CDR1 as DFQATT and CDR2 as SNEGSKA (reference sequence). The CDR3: CSAKYLTGENTEAFF. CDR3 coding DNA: TGCAGTGCTAAGTATTTGACAGGGGAGAACACTGAAGCTTTCTTT.

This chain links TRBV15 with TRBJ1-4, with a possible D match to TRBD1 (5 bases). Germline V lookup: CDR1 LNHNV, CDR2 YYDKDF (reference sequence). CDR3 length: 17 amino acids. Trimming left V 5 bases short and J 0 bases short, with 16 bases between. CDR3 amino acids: CATSSGGGVATNEKLFF. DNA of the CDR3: TGTGCCACCAGCTCCGGGGGAGGGGTAGCAACTAATGAAAAACTGTTTTTT.

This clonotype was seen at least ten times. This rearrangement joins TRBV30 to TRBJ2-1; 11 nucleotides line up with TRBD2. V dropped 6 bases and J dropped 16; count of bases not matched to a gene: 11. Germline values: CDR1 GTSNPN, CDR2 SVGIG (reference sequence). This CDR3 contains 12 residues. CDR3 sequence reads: CACRATSGSPFF. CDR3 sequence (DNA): TGTGCCTGTCGCGCCACTAGCGGGAGTCCTTTCTTC.

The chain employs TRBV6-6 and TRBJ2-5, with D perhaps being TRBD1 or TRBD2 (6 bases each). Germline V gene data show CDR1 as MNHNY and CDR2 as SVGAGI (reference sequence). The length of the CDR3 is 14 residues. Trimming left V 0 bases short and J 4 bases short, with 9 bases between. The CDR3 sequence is CASSYSRGAETQYF. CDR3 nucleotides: TGTGCCAGCAGTTACTCTAGGGGGGCAGAGACCCAGTACTTC.

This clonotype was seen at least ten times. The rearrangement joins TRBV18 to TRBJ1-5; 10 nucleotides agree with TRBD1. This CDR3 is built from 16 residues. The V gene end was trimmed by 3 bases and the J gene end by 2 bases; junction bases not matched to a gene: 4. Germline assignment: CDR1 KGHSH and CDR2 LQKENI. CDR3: CASSPQGQGGNQPQHF. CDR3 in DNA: TGTGCCAGCTCACCCCAAGGACAGGGGGGCAATCAGCCCCAGCATTTT. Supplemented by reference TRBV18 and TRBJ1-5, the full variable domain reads NAGVMQNPRHLVRRRGQEARLRCSPMKGHSHVYWYRQLPEEGLKFMVYLQKENIIDESGMPKERFSAEFPKEGPSILRIQQVVRGDSAAYFCASSPQGQGGNQPQHFGDGTRLSIL.

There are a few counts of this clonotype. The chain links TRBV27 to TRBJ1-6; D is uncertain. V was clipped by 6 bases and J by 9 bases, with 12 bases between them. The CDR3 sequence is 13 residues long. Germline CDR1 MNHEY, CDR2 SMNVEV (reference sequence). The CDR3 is CASSNLSGSPLHF. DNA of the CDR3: TGTGCCAGCAGCAACCTGAGCGGTTCACCCCTCCACTTT.

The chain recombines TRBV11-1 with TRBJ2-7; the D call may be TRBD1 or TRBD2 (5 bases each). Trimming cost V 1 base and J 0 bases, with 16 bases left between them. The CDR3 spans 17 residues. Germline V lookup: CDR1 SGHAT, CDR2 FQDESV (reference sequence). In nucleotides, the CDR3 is TGTGCCAGCAGCTTAGTATCACAGGAGGCTTTCTCCTACGAGCAGTACTTC. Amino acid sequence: CASSLVSQEAFSYEQYF. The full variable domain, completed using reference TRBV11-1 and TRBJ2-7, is EAEVAQSPRYKITEKSQAVAFWCDPISGHATLYWYRQILGQGPELLVQFQDESVVDDSQLPKDRFSAERLKGVDSTLKIQPAELGDSAMYLCASSLVSQEAFSYEQYFGPGTRLTVT.

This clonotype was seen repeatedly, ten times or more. CDR3 sequence reads: CATSDPYASTDTQYF. The CDR3 region has the DNA TGTGCCACCAGTGATCCATACGCTAGCACAGATACGCAGTATTTT. The J gene is TRBJ2-3, the V gene TRBV24-1; no clear D. Trimming left V 3 bases short and J 0 bases short, with 9 bases between. From germline, CDR1 is KGHDR and CDR2 SFDVKD. The CDR3 loop spans 15 amino acids.

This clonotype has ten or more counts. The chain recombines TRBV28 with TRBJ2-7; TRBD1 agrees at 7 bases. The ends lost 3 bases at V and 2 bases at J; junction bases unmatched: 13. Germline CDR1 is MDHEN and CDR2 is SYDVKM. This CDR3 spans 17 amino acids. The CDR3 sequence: CASSFNLRDSLTYEQYF. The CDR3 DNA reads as TGTGCCAGCAGTTTTAATCTTCGGGACAGCTTAACCTACGAGCAGTACTTC.

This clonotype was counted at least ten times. The CDR3 here is CASSYSIGTEAFF. The CDR3 nucleotides are TGTGCCAGCAGTTACTCGATAGGCACTGAAGCTTTCTTT. The chain carries TRBV6-2 or TRBV6-3 and TRBJ1-1, with D unresolved. The CDR3 length is 13 residues. Trimming removed 0 bases at V and 4 bases at J, with 6 bases between. Germline values: CDR1 MNHEY, CDR2 SVGEGT.

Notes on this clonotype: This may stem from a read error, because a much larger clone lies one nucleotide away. The CDR3 protein is CASSGNVGQPQDF. The CDR3 DNA reads TGTGCCAGCAGCGGAAATGTAGGGCAGCCCCAGGATTTT. The chain recombines TRBV7-9 with TRBJ1-5, with unresolved D. The CDR3 sequence is 13 residues long. CDR1 is SEHNR and CDR2 is FQNEAQ in the germline V gene (reference sequence).

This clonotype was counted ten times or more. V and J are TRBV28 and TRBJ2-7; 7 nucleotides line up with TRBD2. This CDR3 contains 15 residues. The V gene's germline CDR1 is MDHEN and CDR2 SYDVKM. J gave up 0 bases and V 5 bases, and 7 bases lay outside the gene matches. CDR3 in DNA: TGTGCCAGCAGTCTCGGCGGGGGAGCCTCCTACGAGCAGTACTTC. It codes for CASSLGGGASYEQYF.

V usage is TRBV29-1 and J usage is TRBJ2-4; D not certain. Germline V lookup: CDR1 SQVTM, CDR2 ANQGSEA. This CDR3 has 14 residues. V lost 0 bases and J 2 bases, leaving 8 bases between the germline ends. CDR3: CSVEDHSSKNIQYF. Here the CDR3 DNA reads TGCAGCGTTGAAGATCACAGCTCCAAAAACATTCAGTACTTC. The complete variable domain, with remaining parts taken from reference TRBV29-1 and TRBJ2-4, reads SAVISQKPSRDICQRGTSLTIQCQVDSQVTMMFWYRQQPGQSLTLIATANQGSEATYESGFVIDKFPISRPNLTFSTLTVSNMSPEDSSIYLCSVEDHSSKNIQYFGAGTRLSVL.

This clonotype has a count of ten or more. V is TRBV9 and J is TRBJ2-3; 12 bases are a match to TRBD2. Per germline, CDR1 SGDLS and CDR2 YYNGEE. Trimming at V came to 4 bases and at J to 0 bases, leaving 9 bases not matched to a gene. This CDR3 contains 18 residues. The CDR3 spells CASSHGLAGQTSTDTQYF. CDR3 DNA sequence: TGTGCCAGCAGCCACGGACTAGCGGGGCAAACTAGCACAGATACGCAGTATTTT.

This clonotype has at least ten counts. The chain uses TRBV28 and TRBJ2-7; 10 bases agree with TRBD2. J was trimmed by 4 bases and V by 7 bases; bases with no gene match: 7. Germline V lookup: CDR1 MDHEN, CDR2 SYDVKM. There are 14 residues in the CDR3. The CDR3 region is CASTVSGRAYEQYF. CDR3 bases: TGTGCCAGCACCGTGAGCGGGAGGGCGTACGAGCAGTACTTC.

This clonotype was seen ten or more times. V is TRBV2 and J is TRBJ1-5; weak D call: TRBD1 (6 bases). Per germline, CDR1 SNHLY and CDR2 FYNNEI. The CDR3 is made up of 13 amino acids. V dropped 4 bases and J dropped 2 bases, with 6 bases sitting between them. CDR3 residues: CASSGQGNQPQHF. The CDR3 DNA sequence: TGTGCCAGCAGTGGACAGGGCAATCAGCCCCAGCATTTT.